This paragraph reports one T cell receptor (beta chain). Its antigen is unknown. This entry is derived from a study of cytomegalovirus exposure and HLA in healthy donors. PCR used 60 Vbeta primers and 13 Jbeta primers. Profiling relied on immunoSEQ multiplex PCR, and the TCRdb table lists in-frame clones only, not all of them. In the table there are 100,000 to 150,000 clones, about 78% of which are singletons. Study-wide results and limits: About 87% or about 30% of the time was how often most TCR beta V segments were productive, according to an earlier analysis.

With V trimmed by 2 bases and J by 0 bases, 4 bases remained unmatched. The CDR3 length is 14 residues. Germline CDR1 is GTSNPN and CDR2 is SVGIG (reference sequence). V usage is TRBV30 and J usage is TRBJ2-7; 7 nucleotides match TRBD1. The sequencing input was PBMCs. This TCR was sampled from a female donor in good health and CMV-seronegative. The CDR3, as DNA: TGTGCCTGGAGTCGCGACAGGGTCTCCTACGAGCAGTACTTC. The encoded protein is CAWSRDRVSYEQYF. The variable domain in full, completed from reference TRBV30 and TRBJ2-7, reads SQTIHQWPATLVQPVGSPLSLECTVEGTSNPNLYWYRQAAGRGLQLLFYSVGIGQISSEVPQNLSASRPQDRQFILSSKKLLLSDSGFYLCAWSRDRVSYEQYFGPGTRLTVT.